This TCR beta chain was sequenced during a study of T cells after yellow fever vaccination. Looking at the study overall: It was SMART-Seq v4 Ultra Low Input that prepared the fractions with low cell numbers. Overall study results and limits: In post-booster samples, most primary-vaccination clones reappeared (approximately 95% CD4, about 90% CD8). Compared with primary, the secondary response was weaker and peaked at day 5, not 15.

This clonotype has only a few counts. Its antigen is currently unknown. One entry per CDR3 protein, called by TCRdb with MiXCR from the 5' RACE reads. The sample includes around 320,000 distinct CDR3 sequences, 9.5% to 12% of them seen just once. The CDR3 spans 16 residues. Germline lookup yields CDR1 MNHNY and CDR2 SVGAGI (reference sequence). The V and J ends lost 6 bases and 0 bases respectively, with 16 bases between them. Sequencing was performed on CD4+ T cells sorted from PBMCs, taken 45 days after the yellow fever booster vaccination. The chain is built from TRBV6-6 and TRBJ2-3, with D uncertain. The sequence derives from a man younger than 35 who received the YFV17D yellow fever vaccine. CDR3 amino acids: CASSDIGKVSTDTQYF. The CDR3 DNA reads TGTGCCAGCAGCGACATAGGGAAAGTTAGCACAGATACGCAGTATTTT.